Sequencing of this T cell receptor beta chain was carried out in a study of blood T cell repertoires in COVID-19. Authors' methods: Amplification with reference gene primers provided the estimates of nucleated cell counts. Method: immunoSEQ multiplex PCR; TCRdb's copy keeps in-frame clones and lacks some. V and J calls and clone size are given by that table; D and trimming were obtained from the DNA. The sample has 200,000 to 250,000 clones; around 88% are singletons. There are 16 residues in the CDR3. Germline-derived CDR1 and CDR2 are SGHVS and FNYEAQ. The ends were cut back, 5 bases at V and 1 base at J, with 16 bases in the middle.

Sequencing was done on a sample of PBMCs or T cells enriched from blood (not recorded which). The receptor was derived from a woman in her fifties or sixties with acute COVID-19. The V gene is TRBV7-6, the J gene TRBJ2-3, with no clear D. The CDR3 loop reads CASSPRRHTRTDTQYF. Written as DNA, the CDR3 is TGTGCCAGCAGCCCACGTAGACACACACGCACAGATACGCAGTATTTT.